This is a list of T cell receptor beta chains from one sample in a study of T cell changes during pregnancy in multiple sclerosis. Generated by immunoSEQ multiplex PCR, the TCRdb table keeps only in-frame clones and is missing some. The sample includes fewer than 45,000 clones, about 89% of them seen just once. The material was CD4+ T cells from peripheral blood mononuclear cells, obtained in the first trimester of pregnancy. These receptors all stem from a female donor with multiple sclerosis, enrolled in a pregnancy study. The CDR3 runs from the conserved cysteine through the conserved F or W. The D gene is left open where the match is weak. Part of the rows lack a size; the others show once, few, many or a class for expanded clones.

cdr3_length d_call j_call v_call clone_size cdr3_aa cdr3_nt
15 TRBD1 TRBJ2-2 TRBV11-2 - CASSLGTANTGELFF TGTGCCAGCAGCTTGGGGACAGCGAACACCGGGGAGCTGTTTTTT
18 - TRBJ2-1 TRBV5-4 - CAPSEPPGALSSYNEQFF TGTGCCCCCTCGGAACCCCCAGGGGCCTTAAGCTCCTACAATGAGCAGTTCTTC
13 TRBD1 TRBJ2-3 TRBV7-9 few CASSSRGPDTQYF TGTGCCAGCAGTTCCAGGGGGCCAGATACGCAGTATTTT
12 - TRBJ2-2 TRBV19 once CASSIGGRVLFF TGTGCCAGTAGTATAGGGGGCAGGGTGCTGTTTTTT
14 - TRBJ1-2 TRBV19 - CASKYFRESYGYTF TGTGCCAGCAAATACTTCCGGGAATCCTATGGCTACACCTTC
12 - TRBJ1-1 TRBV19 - CATATGNTEAFF TGTGCCACTGCGACAGGGAACACTGAAGCTTTCTTT
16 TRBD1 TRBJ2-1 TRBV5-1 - CASSQTGQGKRDEQFF TGCGCCAGCAGCCAAACCGGACAGGGTAAAAGGGATGAGCAGTTCTTC
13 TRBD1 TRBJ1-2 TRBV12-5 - CASGLGQGGGYTF TGTGCTAGTGGTTTGGGACAGGGAGGCGGCTACACCTTC
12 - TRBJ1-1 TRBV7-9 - CASSSRVGEAFF TGTGCCAGCAGCTCCAGGGTAGGTGAAGCTTTCTTT
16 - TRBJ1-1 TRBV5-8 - CASSFPRGSGNTEAFF TGTGCCAGCAGCTTTCCCAGGGGTTCGGGGAACACTGAAGCTTTCTTT
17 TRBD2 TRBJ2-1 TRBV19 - CASSMSGWTSGSNEQFF TGTGCCAGTAGTATGAGCGGTTGGACTAGCGGGAGCAATGAGCAGTTCTTC
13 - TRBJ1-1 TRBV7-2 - CASSFTINTEAFF TGTGCCAGCAGCTTCACAATCAACACTGAAGCTTTCTTT
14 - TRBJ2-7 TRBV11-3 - CASSFSGNTYEQYF TGTGCCAGCAGCTTTTCCGGGAACACCTACGAGCAGTACTTC
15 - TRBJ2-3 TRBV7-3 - CASRVAGQSTDTQYF TGTGCCAGCAGGGTGGCAGGGCAAAGCACAGATACGCAGTATTTT
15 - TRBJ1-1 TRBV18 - CASSPPWGENTEAFF TGTGCCAGCTCACCACCGTGGGGAGAGAACACTGAAGCTTTCTTT
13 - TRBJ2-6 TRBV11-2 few CASTVSGANVLTF TGTGCCAGCACCGTGTCTGGGGCCAACGTCCTGACTTTC
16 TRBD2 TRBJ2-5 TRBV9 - CASSVANSGVEATQYF TGTGCCAGCAGCGTAGCGAATAGCGGGGTGGAAGCGACCCAGTACTTC
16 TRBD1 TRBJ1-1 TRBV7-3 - CASSTDGDSGRTEAFF TGTGCCAGCAGTACGGACGGGGACAGCGGACGGACTGAAGCTTTCTTT
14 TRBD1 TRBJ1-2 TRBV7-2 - CASRLQGAGYGYTF TGTGCCAGCAGGTTACAGGGGGCGGGCTATGGCTACACCTTC
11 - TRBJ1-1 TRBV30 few CAWSVYSEAFF TGTGCCTGGAGTGTATATAGTGAAGCTTTCTTT
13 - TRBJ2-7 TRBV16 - CASSPLRGYEQYF TGTGCCAGCAGCCCCCTGAGGGGGTACGAGCAGTACTTC
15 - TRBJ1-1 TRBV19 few CASREEGVVNTEAFF TGTGCCAGTAGGGAAGAGGGTGTGGTGAACACTGAAGCTTTCTTT
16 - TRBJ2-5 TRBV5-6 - CASSLVAGLIQETQYF TGTGCCAGCAGCTTGGTGGCAGGGTTAATCCAAGAGACCCAGTACTTC
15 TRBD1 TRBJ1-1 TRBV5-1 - CASSLGTGQVAEAFF TGCGCCAGCAGCTTGGGGACAGGCCAGGTAGCTGAAGCTTTCTTT
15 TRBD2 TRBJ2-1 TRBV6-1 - CASSLRLAGAGEQFF TGTGCCAGCAGTCTCCGACTAGCGGGAGCTGGTGAGCAGTTCTTC
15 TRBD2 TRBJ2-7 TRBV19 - CASREAGGPGDEQYF TGTGCCAGTAGAGAAGCGGGAGGGCCTGGGGACGAGCAGTACTTC
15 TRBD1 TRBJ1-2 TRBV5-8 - CASSLGQGPGGGYTF TGTGCCAGCAGCTTGGGACAGGGCCCAGGTGGTGGCTACACCTTC
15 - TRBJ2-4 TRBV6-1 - CASSALGQRQNIQYF TGTGCCAGCAGTGCCCTCGGACAGCGACAAAACATTCAGTACTTC
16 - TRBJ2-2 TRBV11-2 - CASSLAGSVGTGELFF TGTGCCAGCAGCTTAGCCGGGTCGGTCGGGACCGGGGAGCTGTTTTTT
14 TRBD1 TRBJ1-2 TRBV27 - CASSRGINNYGYTF TGTGCCAGCAGCAGGGGGATTAATAACTATGGCTACACCTTC
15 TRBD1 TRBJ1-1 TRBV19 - CASSISTGMNTEAFF TGTGCCAGTAGTATCTCGACAGGGATGAACACTGAAGCTTTCTTT
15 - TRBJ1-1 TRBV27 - CASSSLGLSATEAFF TGTGCCAGCAGTTCCCTCGGACTTTCGGCCACTGAAGCTTTCTTT
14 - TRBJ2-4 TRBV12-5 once CASGLDGRLNIQYF TGTGCTAGTGGCTTGGACGGGAGATTAAACATTCAGTACTTC
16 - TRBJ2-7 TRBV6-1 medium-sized CASSDPGQGGIYEQYF TGTGCCAGCAGTGACCCTGGACAGGGAGGGATCTACGAGCAGTACTTC
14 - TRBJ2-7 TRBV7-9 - CASRGKTDLYEQYF TGTGCCAGCAGGGGGAAGACAGATCTATACGAGCAGTACTTC
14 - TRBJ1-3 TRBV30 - CAWGGKSSGNTIYF TGTGCCTGGGGGGGCAAGAGCTCTGGAAACACCATATATTTT
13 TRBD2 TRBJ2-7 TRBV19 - CASSQNPSGEQYF TGTGCCAGTAGTCAAAATCCTAGCGGGGAGCAGTACTTC
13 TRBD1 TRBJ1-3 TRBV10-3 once CASDRGPGNTIYF TGTGCCAGCGACAGGGGGCCTGGAAACACCATATATTTT
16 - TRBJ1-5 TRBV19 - CASSIGGGMGNQPQHF TGTGCCAGTAGTATTGGCGGAGGGATGGGCAATCAGCCCCAGCATTTT
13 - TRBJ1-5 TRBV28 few CASSDDNNQPQHF TGTGCCAGCAGTGACGACAACAATCAGCCCCAGCATTTT
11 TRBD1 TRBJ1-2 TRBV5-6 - CASRYNRGLLF TGTGCCAGCAGATATAACAGGGGCCTCTTATTC
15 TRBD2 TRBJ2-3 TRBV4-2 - CASSHLAGDTDTQYF TGTGCCAGCAGCCATCTAGCGGGAGACACAGATACGCAGTATTTT
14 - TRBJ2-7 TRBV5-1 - CASSPGDRAYEQYF TGCGCCAGCAGCCCGGGGGACAGAGCCTACGAGCAGTACTTC
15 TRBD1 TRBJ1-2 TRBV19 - CASSKGAAANYGYTF TGTGCCAGTAGTAAGGGGGCAGCCGCTAACTATGGCTACACCTTC
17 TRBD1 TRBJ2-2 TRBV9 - CASSPIGQGGFTGELFF TGTGCCAGCAGCCCCATTGGACAGGGAGGTTTCACCGGGGAGCTGTTTTTT
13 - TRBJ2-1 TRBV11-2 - CASGEILYNEQFF TGTGCCAGCGGAGAGATCCTTTACAATGAGCAGTTCTTC
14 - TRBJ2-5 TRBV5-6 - CASSHMAGEETQYF TGTGCCAGCAGCCACATGGCAGGGGAAGAGACCCAGTACTTC
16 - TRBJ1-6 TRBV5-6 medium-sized CASSRTLIQGGSPLHF TGTGCCAGCAGTCGAACTCTTATCCAAGGGGGTTCACCCCTCCACTTT
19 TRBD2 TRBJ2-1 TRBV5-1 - CASSPGLAGGPSSYNEQFF TGCGCCAGCAGCCCAGGACTAGCGGGAGGACCCAGCTCCTACAATGAGCAGTTCTTC
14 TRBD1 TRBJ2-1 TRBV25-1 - CASSEAGGYNEQFF TGTGCCAGCAGTGAAGCAGGGGGATACAATGAGCAGTTCTTC
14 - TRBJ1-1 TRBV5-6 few CASSLLRGNTEAFF TGTGCCAGCAGCTTGCTGAGAGGGAACACTGAAGCTTTCTTT
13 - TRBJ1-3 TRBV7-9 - CASSLGQDNTIYF TGTGCCAGCAGCTTAGGACAGGACAACACCATATATTTT
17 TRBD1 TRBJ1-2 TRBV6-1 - CASSETGLYLANYGYTF TGTGCCAGCAGTGAGACAGGGCTTTACCTAGCTAACTATGGCTACACCTTC
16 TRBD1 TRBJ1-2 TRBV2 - CASSAQGQGGNYGYTF TGTGCCAGCAGTGCCCAAGGACAGGGAGGTAACTATGGCTACACCTTC
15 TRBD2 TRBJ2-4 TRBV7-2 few CASSSGTSDKNIQYF TGTGCCAGCAGCAGCGGGACTAGCGACAAAAACATTCAGTACTTC